This T cell receptor beta chain was recorded in a study of T cells in Graves' hyperthyroidism and ophthalmopathy. Study details: Peripheral blood was taken when the disease was first diagnosed, before any treatment began. General study results and limits: Prediction of ophthalmopathy progression came a median approximately 6.6 months pre-onset. Researchers found most expanded thyroid clonotypes above 0.001 in blood as well.

The CDR3 is 11 amino acids. The V gene's germline CDR1 is DFQATT and CDR2 SNEGSKA (reference sequence). Between the trimmed V and J ends, which lost 7 bases and 1 base, there was a span of 7 bases. RNA transcripts were the template for amplifying TCR beta CDR3 regions. First-round RT-PCR of the TCR CDR3 relied on the HTBI primer set. From the multiplex PCR reads, TCRdb called clonotypes with MiXCR, one entry per CDR3 protein. The sample yields over 250,000 distinct CDR3 sequences, 25% seen once. In the case of this clonotype: The antigen remains unidentified.

Sequenced sample: blood. The rearrangement links TRBV20-1 to TRBJ2-5; D not resolved. The source is a man aged 35 to 55 with Graves' hyperthyroidism that later progressed to Graves' ophthalmopathy. CDR3 sequence reads: CSEVSQETQYF. The CDR3 nucleotides are TGCAGTGAGGTTAGCCAAGAGACCCAGTACTTC.